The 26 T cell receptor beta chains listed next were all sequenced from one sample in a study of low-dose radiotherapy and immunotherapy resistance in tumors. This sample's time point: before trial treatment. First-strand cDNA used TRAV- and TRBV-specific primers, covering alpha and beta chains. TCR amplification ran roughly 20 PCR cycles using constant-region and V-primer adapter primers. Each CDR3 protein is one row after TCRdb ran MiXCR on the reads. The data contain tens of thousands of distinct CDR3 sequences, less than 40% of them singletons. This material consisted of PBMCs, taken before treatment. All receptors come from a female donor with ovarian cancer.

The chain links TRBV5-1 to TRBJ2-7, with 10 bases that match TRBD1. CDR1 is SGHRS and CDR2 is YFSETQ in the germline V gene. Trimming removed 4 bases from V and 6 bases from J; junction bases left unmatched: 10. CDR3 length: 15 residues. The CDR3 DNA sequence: TGCGCCAGCAGCCCCTGGGACAGGGGTTCGGGCGAGCAGTACTTC. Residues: CASSPWDRGSGEQYF. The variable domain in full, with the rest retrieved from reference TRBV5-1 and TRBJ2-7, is KAGVTQTPRYLIKTRGQQVTLSCSPISGHRSVSWYQQTPGQGLQFLFEYFSETQRNKGNFPGRFSGRQFSNSRSEMNVSTLELGDSALYLCASSPWDRGSGEQYFGPGTRLTVT.

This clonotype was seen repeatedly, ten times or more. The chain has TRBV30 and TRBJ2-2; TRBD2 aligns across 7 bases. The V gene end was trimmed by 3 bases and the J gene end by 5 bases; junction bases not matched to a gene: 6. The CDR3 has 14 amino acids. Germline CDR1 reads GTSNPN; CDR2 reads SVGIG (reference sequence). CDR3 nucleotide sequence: TGTGCCTGGAGCCCGCGGGAGTGGACCGGGGAGCTGTTTTTT. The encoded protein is CAWSPREWTGELFF.

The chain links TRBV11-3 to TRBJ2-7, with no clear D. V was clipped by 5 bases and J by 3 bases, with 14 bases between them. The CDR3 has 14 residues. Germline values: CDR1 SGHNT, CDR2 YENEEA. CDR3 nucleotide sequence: TGTGCCAGCAGCCCCCTCGGAGTTAACTACGAGCAGTACTTC. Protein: CASSPLGVNYEQYF.

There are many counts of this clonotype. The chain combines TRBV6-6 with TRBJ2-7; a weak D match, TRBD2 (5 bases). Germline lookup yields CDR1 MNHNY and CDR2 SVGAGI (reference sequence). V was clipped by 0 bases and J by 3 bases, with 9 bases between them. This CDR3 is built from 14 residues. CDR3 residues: CASSYSEGIYEQYF. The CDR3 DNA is TGTGCCAGCAGTTACTCCGAGGGAATCTACGAGCAGTACTTC.

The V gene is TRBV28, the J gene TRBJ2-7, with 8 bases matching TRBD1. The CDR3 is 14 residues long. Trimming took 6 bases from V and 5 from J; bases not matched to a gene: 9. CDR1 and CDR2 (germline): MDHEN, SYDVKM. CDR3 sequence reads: CASRTGQGLHEQYF. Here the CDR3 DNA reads TGTGCCAGCAGAACAGGACAGGGTTTGCACGAGCAGTACTTC.

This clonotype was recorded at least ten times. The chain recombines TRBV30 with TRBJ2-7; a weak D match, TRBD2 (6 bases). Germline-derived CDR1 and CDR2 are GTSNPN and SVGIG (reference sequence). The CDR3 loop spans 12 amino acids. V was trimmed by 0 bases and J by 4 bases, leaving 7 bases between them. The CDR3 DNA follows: TGTGCCTGGAGTGTTGGAGGGTACGAGCAGTACTTC. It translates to CAWSVGGYEQYF.

This CDR3 reads CASSPEGQGFSYGYTF. The CDR3 nucleotides are TGTGCCAGCAGCCCCGAAGGACAGGGTTTTTCCTATGGCTACACCTTC. This rearrangement joins TRBV28 to TRBJ1-2, with 8 bases lining up with TRBD1. CDR3 size: 16 residues. Germline assignment: CDR1 MDHEN and CDR2 SYDVKM. V dropped 6 bases and J dropped 4; count of bases not matched to a gene: 13.

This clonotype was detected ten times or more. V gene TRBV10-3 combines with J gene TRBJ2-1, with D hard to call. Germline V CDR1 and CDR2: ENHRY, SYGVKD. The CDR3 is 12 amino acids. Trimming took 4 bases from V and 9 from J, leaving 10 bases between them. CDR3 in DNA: TGTGCCATCAGTGTGGACGGTGGTGAGCAGTTCTTC. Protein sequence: CAISVDGGEQFF.

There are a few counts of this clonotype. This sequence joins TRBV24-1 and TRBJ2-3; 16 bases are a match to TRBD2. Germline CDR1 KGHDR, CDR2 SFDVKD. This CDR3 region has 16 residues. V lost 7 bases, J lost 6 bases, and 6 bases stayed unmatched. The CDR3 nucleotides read TGTGCCACCAGGCCCGGGACTAGCGGGAGGGCGGATACGCAGTATTTT. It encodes CATRPGTSGRADTQYF.

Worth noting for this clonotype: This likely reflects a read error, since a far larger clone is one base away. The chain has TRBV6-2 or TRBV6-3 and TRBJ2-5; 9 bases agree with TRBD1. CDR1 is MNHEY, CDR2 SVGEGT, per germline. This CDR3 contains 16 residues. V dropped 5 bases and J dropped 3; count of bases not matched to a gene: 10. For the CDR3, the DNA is TGTGCCAGCAGTAAACTAGACCGGACAGGGGAAGAGACCCAGTACTTC. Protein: CASSKLDRTGEETQYF.

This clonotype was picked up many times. For the CDR3, the DNA is TGTGCCAGCAGTTCGACAGGGAGACCTGGAAACACCATATATTTT. As protein: CASSSTGRPGNTIYF. This chain links TRBV28 with TRBJ1-3; 7 bases map to TRBD1. Germline lookup yields CDR1 MDHEN and CDR2 SYDVKM. The CDR3 length is 15 residues. V dropped 4 bases and J dropped 2; count of bases not matched to a gene: 5.

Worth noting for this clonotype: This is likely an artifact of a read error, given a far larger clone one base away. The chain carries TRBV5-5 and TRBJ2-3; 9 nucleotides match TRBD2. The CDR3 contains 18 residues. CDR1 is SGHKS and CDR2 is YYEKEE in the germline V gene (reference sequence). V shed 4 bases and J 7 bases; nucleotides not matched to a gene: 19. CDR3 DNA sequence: TGTGCCAGCAGCAGAGATCTCGTGGTAGCGGGGGCTCCAAATACGCAGTATTTT. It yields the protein CASSRDLVVAGAPNTQYF.

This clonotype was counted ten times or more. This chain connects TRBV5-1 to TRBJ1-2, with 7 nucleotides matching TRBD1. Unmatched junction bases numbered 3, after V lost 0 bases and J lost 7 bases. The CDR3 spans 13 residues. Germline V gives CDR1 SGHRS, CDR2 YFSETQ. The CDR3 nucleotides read TGCGCCAGCAGCTTGGAGGGGGCGCTTGGCTACACCTTC. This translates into CASSLEGALGYTF. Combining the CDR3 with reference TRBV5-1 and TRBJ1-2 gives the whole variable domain KAGVTQTPRYLIKTRGQQVTLSCSPISGHRSVSWYQQTPGQGLQFLFEYFSETQRNKGNFPGRFSGRQFSNSRSEMNVSTLELGDSALYLCASSLEGALGYTFGSGTRLTVV.

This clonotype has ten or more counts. Here the CDR3 DNA reads TGTGCCAGCAGTTTAGGGGACAGGGTGTTCCCCCAGCATTTT. Its protein product is CASSLGDRVFPQHF. The V and J genes are TRBV28 and TRBJ1-5, with 9 nucleotides matching TRBD1. Germline CDR1 MDHEN, CDR2 SYDVKM. Trimming took 2 bases from V and 10 from J; bases not matched to a gene: 6. The CDR3 has 14 residues.

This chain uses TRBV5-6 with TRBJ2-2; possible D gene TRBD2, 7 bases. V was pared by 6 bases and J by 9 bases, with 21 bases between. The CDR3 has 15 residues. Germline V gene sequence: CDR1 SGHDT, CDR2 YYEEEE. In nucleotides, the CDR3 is TGTGCCAGCACTCACGGGGGGCGGAGGACCAGGGAGCTGTTTTTT. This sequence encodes CASTHGGRRTRELFF.

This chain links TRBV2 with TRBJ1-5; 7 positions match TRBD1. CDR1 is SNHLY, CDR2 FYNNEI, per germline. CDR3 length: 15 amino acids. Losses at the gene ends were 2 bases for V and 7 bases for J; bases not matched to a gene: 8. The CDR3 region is CASSETLPGQQPQHF. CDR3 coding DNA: TGTGCCAGCAGTGAAACTCTCCCGGGACAGCAGCCCCAGCATTTT.

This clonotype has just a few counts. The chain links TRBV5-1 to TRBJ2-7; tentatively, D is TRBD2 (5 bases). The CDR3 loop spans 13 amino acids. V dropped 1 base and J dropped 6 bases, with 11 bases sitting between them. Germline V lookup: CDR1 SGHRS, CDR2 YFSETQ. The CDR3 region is CASSLSGRVEQYF. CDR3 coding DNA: TGCGCCAGCAGCTTGTCTGGGCGGGTCGAGCAGTACTTC. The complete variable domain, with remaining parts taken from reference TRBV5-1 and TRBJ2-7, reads KAGVTQTPRYLIKTRGQQVTLSCSPISGHRSVSWYQQTPGQGLQFLFEYFSETQRNKGNFPGRFSGRQFSNSRSEMNVSTLELGDSALYLCASSLSGRVEQYFGPGTRLTVT.

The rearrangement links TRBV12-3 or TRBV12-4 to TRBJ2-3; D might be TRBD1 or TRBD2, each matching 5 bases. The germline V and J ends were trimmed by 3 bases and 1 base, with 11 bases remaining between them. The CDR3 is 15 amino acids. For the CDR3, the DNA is TGTGCCAGCAGTTTTTCCGGGGCTGGCACAGATACGCAGTATTTT. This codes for CASSFSGAGTDTQYF.

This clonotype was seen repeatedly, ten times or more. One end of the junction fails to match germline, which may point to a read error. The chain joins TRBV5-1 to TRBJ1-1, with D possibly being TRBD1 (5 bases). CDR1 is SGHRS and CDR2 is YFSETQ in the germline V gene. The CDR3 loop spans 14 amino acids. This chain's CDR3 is CASSFTGMNTEAFF. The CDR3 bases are TGTGCCAGCAGCTTTACAGGAATGAACACTGAAGCTTTCTTT.

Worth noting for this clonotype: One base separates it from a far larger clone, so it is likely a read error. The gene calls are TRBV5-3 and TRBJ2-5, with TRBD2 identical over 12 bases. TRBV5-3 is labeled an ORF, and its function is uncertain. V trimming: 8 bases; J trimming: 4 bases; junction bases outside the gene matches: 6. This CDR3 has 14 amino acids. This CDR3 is CASRQGLAGETQYF. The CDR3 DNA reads TGTGCCAGCAGGCAGGGACTAGCGGGAGAGACCCAGTACTTC.

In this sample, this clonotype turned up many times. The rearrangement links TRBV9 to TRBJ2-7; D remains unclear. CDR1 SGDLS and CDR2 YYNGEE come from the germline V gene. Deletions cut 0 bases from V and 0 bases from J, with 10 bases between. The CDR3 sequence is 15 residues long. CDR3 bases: TGTGCCAGCAGCGTAGGCCAAACACGCTCCTACGAGCAGTACTTC. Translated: CASSVGQTRSYEQYF.

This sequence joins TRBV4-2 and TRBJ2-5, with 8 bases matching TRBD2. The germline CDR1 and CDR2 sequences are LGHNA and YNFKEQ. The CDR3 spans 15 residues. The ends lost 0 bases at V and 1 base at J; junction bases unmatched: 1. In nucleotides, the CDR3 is TGTGCCAGCAGCCAAGATCGGGGGGGCCAAGAGACCCAGTACTTC. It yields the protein CASSQDRGGQETQYF.

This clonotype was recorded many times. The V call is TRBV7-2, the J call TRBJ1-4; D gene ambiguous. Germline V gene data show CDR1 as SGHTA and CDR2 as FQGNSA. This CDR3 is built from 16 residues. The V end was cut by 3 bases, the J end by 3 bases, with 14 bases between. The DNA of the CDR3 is TGTGCCAGCAGCTTGGTGGCGGGGTTAGCTAATGAAAAACTGTTTTTT. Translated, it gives CASSLVAGLANEKLFF.

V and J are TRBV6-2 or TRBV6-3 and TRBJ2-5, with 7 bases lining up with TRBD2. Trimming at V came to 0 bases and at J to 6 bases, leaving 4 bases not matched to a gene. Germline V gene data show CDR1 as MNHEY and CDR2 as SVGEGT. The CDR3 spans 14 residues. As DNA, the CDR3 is TGTGCCAGCAGTTACTCGACGGGGGGACAGACCCAGTACTTC. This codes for CASSYSTGGQTQYF.

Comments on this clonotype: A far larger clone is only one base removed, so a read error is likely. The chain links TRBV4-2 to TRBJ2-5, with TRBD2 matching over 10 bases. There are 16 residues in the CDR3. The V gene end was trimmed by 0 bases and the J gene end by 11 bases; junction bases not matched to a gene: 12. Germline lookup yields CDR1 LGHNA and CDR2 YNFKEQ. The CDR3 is CASSQDWASGSTEQYF. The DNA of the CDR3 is TGTGCCAGCAGCCAAGATTGGGCTAGCGGGAGTACTGAGCAGTACTTC.

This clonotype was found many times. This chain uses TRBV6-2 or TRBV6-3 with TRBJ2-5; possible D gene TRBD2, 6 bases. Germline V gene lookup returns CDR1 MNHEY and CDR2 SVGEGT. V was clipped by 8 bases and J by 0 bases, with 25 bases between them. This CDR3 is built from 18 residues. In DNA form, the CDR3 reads TGTGCCAGCCATGGTGGAGGGTATTCCATTTCGTACCAAGAGACCCAGTACTTC. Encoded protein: CASHGGGYSISYQETQYF.